Sequencing of this T cell receptor beta chain was carried out in a study of T cells in Graves' hyperthyroidism and ophthalmopathy. Across the whole study: Pretreatment peripheral blood was obtained at initial diagnosis. Whole-study findings and limits: Patients with ophthalmopathy were separated from those with stable hyperthyroidism by a 13 V-J model. Appearing also in blood were most of the thyroid clonotypes expanded above 0.001. A median about 6 months before onset, the model predicted ophthalmopathy.

RNA transcripts provided the source from which TCR beta CDR3 regions were amplified. During a first-round RT-PCR of the TCR CDR3, the HTBI primer set was used. Each CDR3 protein gets one entry after TCRdb re-called the multiplex PCR reads with MiXCR. This sample has hundreds of thousands of distinct CDR3 sequences, with 15% to 20% found just once. V dropped 2 bases and J dropped 2; count of bases not matched to a gene: 2. Germline CDR1 reads SGHRS; CDR2 reads YFSETQ. This CDR3 is 14 amino acids long. This clonotype was observed a few times. No antigen is known for it. The TCR sequence derives from a woman in her twenties or thirties with Graves' hyperthyroidism. The V gene is TRBV5-1, the J gene TRBJ2-7; the match to TRBD2 covers 9 bases. The sequencing sample was made of blood. The CDR3 spells CASSFIAGAYEQYF. The DNA of the CDR3 is TGCGCCAGCAGCTTCATAGCGGGAGCCTACGAGCAGTACTTC.